Listed below are T cell receptor beta chains from one sample, sequenced in a study of graft-versus-host responses after intestinal transplantation. TCRdb's table, derived via immunoSEQ multiplex PCR, lists solely in-frame clones and lacks some. The sample consists of over 100,000 clones, roughly 87% of them appearing once. Their cognate antigens are unknown. The source material was unstimulated CD4+ T cells sorted from spleen or lymph node cells, sampled before intestinal transplant. The receptors were gathered from a human donor who received an intestinal transplant. The CDR3 runs from the conserved cysteine through the conserved F or W. Fields, in order: V gene, D gene, clone size, J gene, CDR3 protein, CDR3 DNA. A D gene is named only where the DNA matches it firmly. The size of a clone is reported for some rows only, either as once, few or many, or as a class for expanded clones.

V gene: TRBV2; D gene: -; clone size: -; J gene: TRBJ1-5; CDR3 protein: CASSGGRVGGGAFGQPQHF; CDR3 DNA: TGTGCCAGCAGTGGTGGGAGGGTAGGCGGGGGGGCGTTCGGGCAGCCCCAGCATTTT
V gene: TRBV6-1; D gene: -; clone size: -; J gene: TRBJ1-1; CDR3 protein: CASTQGPRPAFF; CDR3 DNA: TGTGCCAGCACCCAAGGGCCCAGACCAGCTTTCTTT
V gene: TRBV6-1; D gene: -; clone size: -; J gene: TRBJ2-4; CDR3 protein: CASSERAKGPVQYF; CDR3 DNA: TGTGCCAGCAGTGAAAGGGCCAAGGGGCCCGTTCAGTACTTC
V gene: TRBV18; D gene: -; clone size: -; J gene: TRBJ2-7; CDR3 protein: CASSPPGAYEQYF; CDR3 DNA: TGTGCCAGCTCACCACCGGGCGCCTACGAGCAGTACTTC
V gene: TRBV29-1; D gene: TRBD1; clone size: -; J gene: TRBJ2-5; CDR3 protein: CSVGGQYQETQYF; CDR3 DNA: TGCAGCGTTGGGGGACAGTACCAAGAGACCCAGTACTTC
V gene: TRBV4-2; D gene: -; clone size: once; J gene: TRBJ1-2; CDR3 protein: CASSQDSGTSGYTF; CDR3 DNA: TGTGCCAGCAGCCAAGATTCCGGGACGTCTGGCTACACCTTC
V gene: TRBV4-1; D gene: -; clone size: -; J gene: TRBJ2-5; CDR3 protein: CASSLHRQTETQYF; CDR3 DNA: TGCGCCAGCAGCCTTCACCGACAGACAGAGACCCAGTACTTC
V gene: TRBV6-5; D gene: -; clone size: -; J gene: TRBJ2-1; CDR3 protein: CASSYSAAGPYFEQFF; CDR3 DNA: TGTGCCAGCAGTTACTCCGCAGCCGGACCGTACTTTGAGCAGTTCTTC
V gene: TRBV9; D gene: TRBD2; clone size: -; J gene: TRBJ2-7; CDR3 protein: CASSGLAGGLSYEQYF; CDR3 DNA: TGTGCCAGCAGCGGCTTAGCGGGAGGCCTCTCCTACGAGCAGTACTTC
V gene: TRBV5-1; D gene: TRBD2; clone size: -; J gene: TRBJ2-5; CDR3 protein: CASSFGGAHQETQYF; CDR3 DNA: TGCGCCAGCAGCTTCGGGGGGGCCCACCAAGAGACCCAGTACTTC
V gene: TRBV6-6; D gene: -; clone size: -; J gene: TRBJ1-1; CDR3 protein: CASSLRSGHTEAFF; CDR3 DNA: TGTGCCAGCAGTCTACGGTCGGGGCACACTGAAGCTTTCTTT
V gene: TRBV7-9; D gene: TRBD2; clone size: once; J gene: TRBJ2-7; CDR3 protein: CASRGRGGQQYF; CDR3 DNA: TGTGCCAGCAGAGGGAGGGGTGGGCAGCAGTACTTC
V gene: TRBV2; D gene: TRBD1; clone size: -; J gene: TRBJ1-1; CDR3 protein: CASSGQGNTEAFF; CDR3 DNA: TGTGCCAGCAGTGGACAGGGGAACACTGAAGCTTTCTTT
V gene: TRBV5-1; D gene: -; clone size: -; J gene: TRBJ2-2; CDR3 protein: CASSSMDSGELFF; CDR3 DNA: TGCGCCAGCAGCTCCATGGACAGCGGGGAGCTGTTTTTT
V gene: TRBV7-6; D gene: -; clone size: -; J gene: TRBJ2-2; CDR3 protein: CASSFQANTGELFF; CDR3 DNA: TGTGCCAGCAGCTTTCAGGCGAACACCGGGGAGCTGTTTTTT
V gene: TRBV28; D gene: -; clone size: -; J gene: TRBJ2-3; CDR3 protein: CASSLTGTPDTQYF; CDR3 DNA: TGTGCCAGCAGTTTAACAGGTACCCCAGATACGCAGTATTTT
V gene: TRBV7-3; D gene: -; clone size: once; J gene: TRBJ1-5; CDR3 protein: CASSLAAGTEGPQHF; CDR3 DNA: TGTGCCAGCAGCTTGGCCGCCGGGACGGAAGGGCCCCAGCATTTT
V gene: TRBV19; D gene: -; clone size: -; J gene: TRBJ1-2; CDR3 protein: CASSILSGTLYGYTF; CDR3 DNA: TGTGCCAGTAGTATTCTATCCGGGACACTTTATGGCTACACCTTC
V gene: TRBV11-3; D gene: TRBD1; clone size: -; J gene: TRBJ2-5; CDR3 protein: CASSEGAHQETQYF; CDR3 DNA: TGTGCCAGCAGTGAGGGGGCCCACCAAGAGACCCAGTACTTC
V gene: TRBV2; D gene: TRBD1; clone size: -; J gene: TRBJ2-4; CDR3 protein: CASQGTELAKNIQYF; CDR3 DNA: TGTGCCAGCCAAGGGACAGAACTAGCCAAAAACATTCAGTACTTC
V gene: TRBV28; D gene: TRBD2; clone size: -; J gene: TRBJ2-7; CDR3 protein: CASSFPKGLVPYEQYF; CDR3 DNA: TGTGCCAGCAGTTTCCCCAAAGGACTAGTCCCCTACGAGCAGTACTTC
V gene: TRBV18; D gene: -; clone size: few; J gene: TRBJ2-4; CDR3 protein: CASSPPLAHGGKNIQYF; CDR3 DNA: TGTGCCAGCTCACCGCCACTAGCTCATGGGGGCAAAAACATTCAGTACTTC